This T cell receptor (beta chain) was retrieved from a study of cytomegalovirus exposure and HLA in healthy donors (dated by TCRdb to about 2017). Turning to the overall study: An earlier analysis of several hundred of the donors reported 250 to 350 Gb of sequence data and 120 million or so unique TCR beta sequences from about 200 million T cells. Roughly 310 gigabases of sequencing data and 70 million to 100 million unique TCR sequences were included in an early release covering about 600 HLA-typed donors. The genetic ancestry cluster associated with self-reported Caucasian donors included around 76% of the 350 to 500 genotyped donors. The study was designed to test whether signatures of past pathogen exposure could be identified by cataloging public T cell receptors. The T cell repertoires of about 700 subjects were profiled by immunosequencing and related to cytomegalovirus serostatus. In addition to the first cohort of roughly 700 subjects, a separate validation cohort of around 110 different subjects was used. High-throughput TCR immunosequencing, statistical association of individual TCRs with disease status, and machine learning were combined to predict cytomegalovirus infection status. A later analysis re-examined previously published TCR beta repertoires from 610 or so donors and added high-resolution HLA genotyping to investigate patterns of TCR occurrence. Rather than using new phenotypic data, the later analysis identified candidate immune exposures from TCR beta sequences and from how often those sequences occurred across donors. An earlier analysis of 587 of the donors used high-throughput TCR beta sequencing to judge whether each TCR beta V gene segment behaved as functional or pseudogenic. Donor age, sex, ethnicity and CMV serostatus were compiled alongside the repertoire data. A later genetic analysis used genome-wide SNP genotypes for 398 of the 666 donors, treating that subset as a discovery cohort. Every discovery cohort repertoire had been produced on one sequencing platform. Both class I and class II loci were covered by HLA typing, at four-digit resolution. Typing coverage differed by locus: A, B, C, DRB1 and DQB1 were typed in roughly 629-630 donors, DQA1 in about 510, DPA1 in 600 to 610, and DPB1 in approximately 450. Because of strong linkage in the cohort, 4 to 6 DR-DQ haplotypes were treated as single units for association and clustering. Among around 400 genotyped donors of the cohort, an average of around 250,000 unique TCR beta nucleotide sequences was sequenced per donor, of which about 18% were non-productive. The full study reports these points: In this cohort, only TCR beta chains were sequenced, and detectable features were limited by the absence of alpha or paired-chain data. The classifier was reported to diagnose cytomegalovirus status with high specificity and sensitivity in both the original and validation cohorts. A later analysis associated 15,000 or so TCR beta sequences with specific HLA alleles at a false discovery rate of 0.05. The authors suggested that the approach could potentially be generalized to other disease states and immunological phenotypes. In an earlier analysis of roughly 560 of the donors, most TCR beta V segments were observed in productive rearrangements about 87% or about 30% of the time, broadly matching IMGT annotations. Because counts were too low, fewer than 20 rarely observed V segments, including chromosome 9 orphons, were excluded from the earlier analysis of 500 to 700 of the donors. Correlated functional status among segregating V segments might be attributable to linkage disequilibrium, but an unknown experimental factor could not be ruled out. In a later analysis, TCR association rates were found to vary across HLA loci, with the most associated TCRs seen for DRB1 alleles and the fewest for HLA-C alleles. According to a later analysis, most CMV-associated TCR beta chains appeared to be HLA-restricted, and the HLA associations seemed to be driven largely by CMV exposure. A later analysis found that HLA-associated TCR beta chains were more clonally expanded and had lower generation probabilities than equally common non-associated chains. Some IMGT-functional V segments, including TRBV6-2 and TRBV6-3, could not be told apart with the 87-base-pair reads, so those segments were excluded. In a later genetic analysis, a missense DCLRE1C variant was associated with V-gene and J-gene trimming of TCR beta chains, and the association was replicated in an independent cohort. While some public TCRs were present in many individuals, most TCR sequences turned up only very rarely across donors. According to a later analysis, parvovirus B19, influenza, CMV and Epstein-Barr virus appeared linked to several top co-occurrence clusters. A further reported finding was that TCR beta sequences accurately predicted the HLA-A and HLA-B alleles for most subjects in the first cohort. HLA typing was unavailable for some donors at each locus, so association tests used only the typed subset. The sequencing pipeline was judged likely to have produced a cluster of highly shared sequence variants as a technical artifact. According to a later genetic analysis, donors in an Asian-associated ancestry cluster had fewer N-insertions in productive TCRs than the approximately 650-donor mean. When HLA alleles, especially DR and DQ, strongly co-occurred, attributing TCR associations to individual alleles was difficult. For the cohort, immune exposure information was limited to CMV serostatus. The study listed 164 TCR beta chains as associated with cytomegalovirus. Roughly uniform sequencing depth across donors was assumed in presence/absence analyses, although this assumption may not hold. Three of the identified cytomegalovirus-associated TCR beta chains were confirmed in vitro to be specific for cytomegalovirus antigens.

The cohort consisted of 666 healthy bone marrow donors. All cohort members were sampled while nominally healthy, although unrecorded immune exposures were likely present. The donor was CMV seropositive and belonged to the group of 250 to 300 seropositive cohort members. A peripheral blood sample was collected from each donor, and TCR beta sequencing was performed on peripheral blood mononuclear cells. The Qiagen DNeasy Blood Extraction Kit was used to extract genomic DNA from the blood cell samples. Note on this clone: The specificity of this receptor is unknown.

V drops 6 bases and J drops 4 bases, leaving 22 bases in between. The CDR3, from cysteine to phenylalanine, totals 16 residues. Only the CDR3 DNA is retained, 48 bases long and in frame from the first base. The germline V gene supplies CDR1 MDHEN and CDR2 SYDVKM. Libraries were constructed by the immunoSEQ multiplex PCR assay. For the multiplex PCR, a mixture combining 60 forward primers for TCR Vbeta segments and 13 reverse primers for TCR Jbeta segments was used. A multiplex PCR assay on genomic DNA amplified the CDR3 region of rearranged TCR beta genes. Amplified TCR beta libraries were sequenced as 87-base-pair reads on the Illumina HiSeq System. In the source study's methods: A later analysis tallied roughly 76 million unique TCR beta chains across the 640 or so repertoires, and approximately 12 million of those chains were shared by two or more donors. Raw reads were error-corrected and collapsed into unique sequences with a nearest-neighbor algorithm that merged closely related sequences to remove PCR and sequencing errors. CDR3 sequences were aligned to IMGT reference sequences to assign V, D and J gene segments. For a sequence to be retained, a match of at least six nucleotides was required to both a V gene segment and a J gene segment. A rearrangement counted as productive if the CDR3 had no stop codons and remained in frame with V and J, and every other rearrangement counted as non-productive. Following IMGT convention, CDR3 was defined as the stretch from the second conserved V-encoded cysteine to the conserved J-encoded phenylalanine. The earlier analysis of approximately 590 of the donors excluded any sequence lacking an unambiguous match to a single V gene segment. An earlier analysis of 587 of the donors called V segments functional above 56.7% productive rearrangements and segregating when the between-donor standard deviation exceeded 5%. A statistical classification framework was built for diagnosing cytomegalovirus status from the catalog of TCR beta chain sequences. In a later analysis, TCR nucleotide sequences were compared against IMGT/GENE-DB human TR gene sequences so that V and J genes could be assigned. In a later analysis, CDR3 sequences and most-parsimonious VDJ recombination scenarios were assigned using the TCRdist pipeline. In a later analysis, each TCR beta chain was defined by its CDR3 amino acid sequence together with its V-gene family, and reads without a unique V-gene family were excluded. To address suspected cross-contamination and a sequencing artifact, a later analysis removed 592 highly shared, low-generation-probability nucleotide sequences. In a later analysis, a clonal expansion index was calculated for each public chain from normalized within-repertoire ranks of inferred template counts. In a later analysis, generation probabilities were computed using a VDJ recombination model fitted to out-of-frame rearrangements, and the results were checked against IGoR. In a later analysis, hypergeometric tests were used to score TCR-TCR, TCR-HLA and TCR-CMV co-occurrence, with a repertoire-size bias correction applied to TCR pairs. False discovery rates were estimated in a later analysis by permuting HLA or CMV assignments 20 times. In a later analysis, co-occurring TCRs were grouped using DBSCAN, and TCRdist sequence similarity was added for clustering within HLA-allele-positive subsets. Repertoires with fewer than 30,000 or more than 120,000 public chains, plus five repertoires with anomalous nucleotide sharing, were excluded from co-occurrence clustering. The table was pulled from immuneACCESS by TCRdb, which kept in-frame rearrangements only. Such tables lose some clones; where checked, under half of the loss comes from unresolved V genes, and the rest has no known cause. The V and J calls and clone size come from that table; D and trimming were worked out from the DNA. The sample's table lists a count of about 200,000 clones. Together, the top ten hold 0.9% to 1.4% of the sample.

The sequence came from a girl aged 2 to 10 in good health and CMV-seropositive. Sequenced: PBMCs. Recombination linked TRBV28 to TRBJ2-7; no confident D gene assignment can be made. The DNA sequence is TGTGCCAGCAGGCTCAAAACGTACCGAGCGTCATACGAGCAGTACTTC. Its protein reads: CASRLKTYRASYEQYF.